The 6 T cell receptor beta chains listed next were all sequenced from one sample in a study of blood T cell repertoires in COVID-19. Libraries were prepared by immunoSEQ multiplex PCR; TCRdb keeps only in-frame clonotypes and omits some of them. Among roughly 220,000 clones, about 85% were seen once, and the ten largest hold less than 6.5%. The sample comprised peripheral blood. The receptors come from a woman aged 60-70 years who had recovered from COVID-19.

V usage is TRBV19 and J usage is TRBJ1-2; possible D gene TRBD1, 5 bases. Trimming left V 4 bases short and J 1 base short, with 13 bases between. CDR3 length equals 15 residues. Germline CDR1 is LNHDA and CDR2 is SQIVND (reference sequence). The CDR3 reads CASSKAGPINYGYTF. The CDR3, as DNA: TGTGCCAGTAGTAAGGCAGGGCCCATTAACTATGGCTACACCTTC.

The genes are TRBV10-1 and TRBJ1-5, with D unresolved. Germline V CDR1 and CDR2: WNHNN, SYGVQD (reference sequence). V was trimmed by 5 bases and J by 1 base, leaving 15 bases between them. The CDR3 spans 16 residues. CDR3 in amino acids: CASSTVPLRSNQPQHF. CDR3 DNA: TGCGCCAGCAGTACAGTCCCCTTAAGGAGCAATCAGCCCCAGCATTTT.

In its sample, this clone was seen once. CDR3 in DNA: TGTGCCAGCAGCCCCTCCAGTAGACAGTACGAGCAGTACTTC. Residues: CASSPSSRQYEQYF. This rearrangement joins TRBV3-1 (or the pseudogene TRBV3-2) to TRBJ2-7; a weak D match, TRBD1 (5 bases). CDR1 is LGHDT and CDR2 is YNNKEL in the germline V gene (reference sequence). The ends were cut back, 4 bases at V and 4 bases at J, with 14 bases in the middle. There are 14 residues in the CDR3.

The V and J genes are TRBV6-4 and TRBJ1-1; the D is unclear. Germline CDR1 MRHNA, CDR2 SNTAGT. The CDR3 length is 17 residues. The V and J ends lost 0 bases and 5 bases respectively, with 19 bases between them. The CDR3 nucleotides read TGTGCCAGCAGTGACTCGAATATTCCGGGAAGGAAAACTGAAGCTTTCTTT. Protein sequence: CASSDSNIPGRKTEAFF.

V gene TRBV7-9 combines with J gene TRBJ2-1; D is possibly TRBD2 (6 bases). Trimming left V 6 bases short and J 10 bases short, with 16 bases between. The CDR3 extends over 13 amino acids. Per the germline V gene, CDR1 is SEHNR and CDR2 is FQNEAQ (reference sequence). In DNA, the CDR3 is TGTGCCAGCAGGGTCGGGACTCAGGCCGAGCAGTTCTTC. As protein: CASRVGTQAEQFF.

The V and J genes are TRBV7-8 and TRBJ1-2, with a tentative D call TRBD1 (6 bases). The CDR3 runs to 16 residues. Trimming removed 7 bases at V and 7 bases at J, with 25 bases between. Per germline, CDR1 SGHVS and CDR2 FQNEAQ. Here the CDR3 reads CASTYLPRDLGGGYTF. In DNA, the CDR3 is TGTGCCAGCACCTACCTTCCCCGCGACTTAGGGGGTGGCTACACCTTC.